The 23 T cell receptor beta chains below all came from one sample that was sequenced in a study of cytomegalovirus exposure and HLA in healthy donors (dated by TCRdb to between 2016 and 2019). The library relied on the immunoSEQ multiplex PCR assay. For the multiplex PCR, a mixture combining 60 forward primers for TCR Vbeta segments and 13 reverse primers for TCR Jbeta segments was used. TCRdb stores this immuneACCESS table with in-frame sequences only. Part of the clones is absent; in the studies checked, under half of the shortfall reflects unresolved V genes, and no reason is known for the rest. Here the sample has 150,000 to 200,000 clones; around three quarters occur a single time. The ten largest account for around 1.9% of the sample. The sample was PBMCs. These TCRs come from a man aged 35 to 55 in good health and CMV-seronegative.

This chain joins TRBV28 and TRBJ1-5, with D possibly TRBD1 on 6 matching bases. CDR3 length: 14 residues. The germline V gene encodes CDR1 MDHEN and CDR2 SYDVKM. V was clipped by 3 bases and J by 7 bases, with 13 bases between them. CDR3 DNA sequence: TGTGCCAGCAGTTTTTCTACAGGGAACCAGCCCCAGCATTTT. Residues: CASSFSTGNQPQHF.

Only one count was recorded for this clone. V and J are TRBV6-5 and TRBJ2-2; the D is unclear. Germline-derived CDR1 and CDR2 are MNHEY and SVGAGI. The CDR3 extends over 15 amino acids. Trimming took off 2 bases at V and 6 bases at J, with 13 bases between the two ends. CDR3 protein: CASSYTVLSAGELFF. DNA of the CDR3: TGTGCCAGCAGTTACACGGTGCTCAGCGCCGGGGAGCTGTTTTTT.

The V gene is TRBV5-1, the J gene TRBJ2-5; TRBD2 matches at 8 bases. The CDR3 consists of 13 residues. J lost 3 bases, V lost 6 bases, and 4 bases had no gene match. Per germline, CDR1 SGHRS and CDR2 YFSETQ. The CDR3 sequence is CASNGLAEETQYF. CDR3 bases: TGCGCCAGCAACGGACTAGCAGAAGAGACCCAGTACTTC.

The chain links TRBV28 to TRBJ1-2; tentatively, D is TRBD1 (6 bases). V was shortened by 6 bases and J by 4 bases, with 15 bases between the two germline ends. This CDR3 is built from 14 residues. CDR1 and CDR2 from the germline V gene are MDHEN and SYDVKM. The CDR3 sequence is CASRKNRVRYGYTF. The DNA for the CDR3 is TGTGCCAGCAGGAAAAACAGGGTCCGCTATGGCTACACCTTC.

This clone was detected only a few times. This chain links TRBV5-5 with TRBJ2-7, with D tentatively TRBD2 (6 bases). CDR3 length: 14 residues. Germline V gives CDR1 SGHKS, CDR2 YYEKEE (reference sequence). V was shortened by 4 bases and J by 4 bases, with 15 bases between the two germline ends. The CDR3 spells CASSRGNQIYEQYF. The CDR3 DNA reads as TGTGCCAGCAGCCGCGGGAACCAAATATACGAGCAGTACTTC.

V is TRBV25-1 and J is TRBJ2-5, with 7 bases identical to TRBD2. Per germline, CDR1 MGHDK and CDR2 SYGVNS. V shed 4 bases and J 11 bases; nucleotides not matched to a gene: 13. The CDR3 is made up of 14 amino acids. The chain's CDR3 is CASSALGGSWIQYF. CDR3 coding DNA: TGTGCCAGCAGTGCCCTGGGCGGGAGTTGGATACAGTACTTC. The whole variable domain, filled in from reference TRBV25-1 and TRBJ2-5, reads EADIYQTPRYLVIGTGKKITLECSQTMGHDKMYWYQQDPGMELHLIHYSYGVNSTEKGDLSSESTVSRIRTEHFPLTLESARPSHTSQYLCASSALGGSWIQYFGPGTRLLVL.

The chain joins TRBV5-4 to TRBJ1-4; TRBD1 aligns across 8 bases. The CDR3 spans 15 residues. Looked up from germline, CDR1 is SGHNT and CDR2 is YYREEE (reference sequence). The trim removed 0 bases at V and 8 bases at J, leaving 6 bases unmatched. The CDR3 DNA sequence: TGTGCCAGCAGCTTGGGGACAGGGACACTGGAAAAACTGTTTTTT. It is translated as CASSLGTGTLEKLFF.

A single count supports this clone. The chain joins TRBV28 to TRBJ1-1; perhaps TRBD1 as D (5 bases). The CDR3 has 15 residues. With 6 bases removed from V and 1 base from J, the gap between germline ends came to 15 bases. Per the germline V gene, CDR1 is MDHEN and CDR2 is SYDVKM. CDR3 amino acids: CASSLGGARNTEAFF. CDR3 sequence (DNA): TGTGCCAGCAGCCTTGGAGGGGCTCGGAACACTGAAGCTTTCTTT.

This clone was seen a single time. J is TRBJ1-3 and V is TRBV7-9; D is perhaps TRBD1 (6 bases). V was cut by 5 bases and J by 0 bases, with 17 bases left in between. The CDR3 totals 17 residues. Germline lookup yields CDR1 SEHNR and CDR2 FQNEAQ (reference sequence). CDR3 region: CASSPGGGRDSGNTIYF. The CDR3 nucleotides read TGTGCCAGCAGCCCGGGGGGCGGGAGGGACTCTGGAAACACCATATATTTT.

The V and J genes are TRBV29-1 and TRBJ1-2; D might be TRBD1 (5 bases). Germline loops: CDR1 SQVTM, CDR2 ANQGSEA. Trimming left V 7 bases short and J 3 bases short, with 12 bases between. This CDR3 has 12 residues. The CDR3 is CSAPRGDYGYTF. The CDR3 nucleotides read TGCAGCGCCCCTAGGGGCGACTATGGCTACACCTTC.

The chain links TRBV5-1 to TRBJ2-7, with D possibly matching TRBD2 (6 bases). The CDR3 length is 14 residues. Trimming left V 9 bases short and J 2 bases short, with 18 bases between. Germline V lookup: CDR1 SGHRS, CDR2 YFSETQ. In DNA form, the CDR3 reads TGCGCCACCTCCTTTGGTGGCGGGGCCTACGAGCAGTACTTC. It translates to CATSFGGGAYEQYF.

The chain couples TRBV18 to TRBJ2-5; TRBD2 agrees at 13 bases. Looked up from germline, CDR1 is KGHSH and CDR2 is LQKENI. There are 19 residues in the CDR3. The V and J ends lost 5 bases and 2 bases, in that order; junction bases with no gene match: 14. For the CDR3, the DNA is TGTGCCAGCTCATTTCGGACTAGCGGGAGTCGCTTTAAACAAGAGACCCAGTACTTC. Encoded protein: CASSFRTSGSRFKQETQYF.

The chain employs TRBV28 and TRBJ1-1; TRBD1 matches 7 bases. The length of the CDR3 is 15 residues. Germline V lookup: CDR1 MDHEN, CDR2 SYDVKM. V was clipped by 6 bases and J by 7 bases; unmatched bases: 14. DNA for the CDR3: TGTGCCAGCAGCCTCCCCCGGGCAGGGGGAAGTGAAGCTTTCTTT. Its translation: CASSLPRAGGSEAFF.

This clone was seen a handful of times. The V gene is TRBV5-1, the J gene TRBJ2-7; 8 bases agree with TRBD2. Per germline, CDR1 SGHRS and CDR2 YFSETQ. The CDR3 runs to 14 residues. The J segment lost 6 bases and the V segment lost 0 bases, leaving 5 bases of the junction unmatched. The CDR3 coding sequence is TGCGCCAGCAGCTTGGCCAGCGGGAGTGGCGAGCAGTACTTC. Translated, it gives CASSLASGSGEQYF.

The chain carries TRBV18 and TRBJ1-2, with D unclear. The CDR3 runs 14 residues. Trimming shortened V by 4 bases and J by 1 base, and 10 bases separated the two germline ends. CDR1 is KGHSH, CDR2 LQKENI, per germline. CDR3 coding DNA: TGTGCCAGCTCACGGCCCCAAAGTAACTATGGCTACACCTTC. Its protein is CASSRPQSNYGYTF.

The rearrangement joins TRBV7-8 to TRBJ2-1; D is possibly TRBD2 (6 bases). V lost 4 bases and J 7 bases, leaving 20 bases between the germline ends. The CDR3 loop spans 16 amino acids. Germline CDR1 and CDR2: SGHVS and FQNEAQ. The CDR3 coding sequence is TGTGCCAGCAGCTCCCAGAAGGGAGGTACAGGTAATGAGCAGTTCTTC. Amino acids: CASSSQKGGTGNEQFF.

The chain employs TRBV19 and TRBJ1-2; D is perhaps TRBD1 (5 bases). The V gene lost 5 bases and the J gene lost 5 bases, with 12 bases spanning the gap. This CDR3 comprises 13 residues. The V gene's germline CDR1 is LNHDA and CDR2 SQIVND (reference sequence). This chain's CDR3 is CASSPRTTYGYTF. CDR3 nucleotide sequence: TGTGCCAGTAGTCCCAGGACAACTTATGGCTACACCTTC. Supplemented by reference TRBV19 and TRBJ1-2, the full variable domain reads DGGITQSPKYLFRKEGQNVTLSCEQNLNHDAMYWYRQDPGQGLRLIYYSQIVNDFQKGDIAEGYSVSREKKESFPLTVTSAQKNPTAFYLCASSPRTTYGYTFGSGTRLTVV.

The rearrangement uses TRBV29-1 and TRBJ1-1, with 7 bases aligning to TRBD1. The CDR3 is 15 amino acids. V trimming: 6 bases; J trimming: 1 base; junction bases outside the gene matches: 11. Germline V CDR1 and CDR2: SQVTM, ANQGSEA. CDR3 sequence (DNA): TGCAGCGTCAACCAGGCAGGGACAGCGAACACTGAAGCTTTCTTT. This gives the protein CSVNQAGTANTEAFF.

The chain combines TRBV6-4 with TRBJ2-1; 11 nucleotides line up with TRBD2. CDR1 and CDR2 from the germline V gene are MRHNA and SNTAGT. Trimming cost V 4 bases and J 7 bases; bases outside gene matches: 6. The CDR3 extends over 15 amino acids. The CDR3: CASSAQGLAVNEQFF. For the CDR3, the DNA is TGTGCCAGCAGTGCCCAGGGACTAGCGGTAAATGAGCAGTTCTTC.

The chain joins TRBV7-8 to TRBJ1-1, with 8 bases aligning to TRBD1. This CDR3 region has 14 residues. The trim removed 5 bases at V and 3 bases at J, leaving 5 bases unmatched. Per the germline V gene, CDR1 is SGHVS and CDR2 is FQNEAQ. The CDR3 protein is CASSQGQADTEAFF. For the CDR3, the DNA is TGTGCCAGCAGCCAGGGACAGGCGGACACTGAAGCTTTCTTT.

V is TRBV29-1 and J is TRBJ2-2; D possibly corresponds to TRBD2 (6 bases). The CDR3 runs 12 residues. Germline V gives CDR1 SQVTM, CDR2 ANQGSEA. V was shortened by 5 bases and J by 16 bases, with 20 bases between the two germline ends. The CDR3 here is CSVWDSLGRRFF. Here the CDR3 DNA reads TGCAGCGTTTGGGACTCCCTAGGGAGGCGGTTTTTT.

The chain carries TRBV18 and TRBJ1-5, with 7 positions matching TRBD1. The length of the CDR3 is 16 residues. Germline V gene sequence: CDR1 KGHSH, CDR2 LQKENI. V dropped 0 bases and J dropped 1; count of bases not matched to a gene: 3. The CDR3 bases are TGTGCCAGCTCACCACCCACAGGGGCGAGCAATCAGCCCCAGCATTTT. Translation: CASSPPTGASNQPQHF.

The V gene is TRBV19, the J gene TRBJ2-7; D is possibly TRBD2 (6 bases). The V gene's germline CDR1 is LNHDA and CDR2 SQIVND (reference sequence). Trimming cost V 5 bases and J 2 bases, with 19 bases left between them. The CDR3 runs to 16 residues. CDR3 protein: CASSPSLGTGPYEQYF. CDR3 coding DNA: TGTGCCAGTAGTCCGTCCCTCGGGACTGGTCCCTACGAGCAGTACTTC.